These 8 T cell receptor beta chains came from one sample sequenced in a study of blood T cell repertoires in COVID-19. Assay used: immunoSEQ multiplex PCR; TCRdb lists only in-frame clones, some missing. The repertoire has around 200,000 clones, around 80% of them found once; the top ten carry roughly 1.2%. Material for sequencing was peripheral blood. Receptors originate from a woman under 40 with COVID-19, enrolled during active disease.

This chain uses TRBV24-1 with TRBJ1-2; 7 nucleotides line up with TRBD1. In germline, CDR1 is KGHDR, CDR2 SFDVKD. The length of the CDR3 is 13 residues. V shed 5 bases and J 6 bases; nucleotides not matched to a gene: 5. CDR3 DNA: TGTGCCACCAGTGGGACAGGCTTACATGGCTACACCTTC. This codes for CATSGTGLHGYTF.

The chain couples TRBV5-1 to TRBJ1-2; no reliable D call. Germline lookup yields CDR1 SGHRS and CDR2 YFSETQ. The CDR3 runs to 13 residues. V lost 4 bases and J lost 4, with 11 bases in between. The CDR3 DNA follows: TGCGCCAGCAGCATCTCAGATCTCTATGGCTACACCTTC. This sequence encodes CASSISDLYGYTF.

The V gene is TRBV3-1 (or the pseudogene TRBV3-2), the J gene TRBJ2-3; D might be TRBD2 (5 bases). V dropped 4 bases and J dropped 4 bases, with 18 bases sitting between them. The CDR3 consists of 16 residues. Germline loops: CDR1 LGHDT, CDR2 YNNKEL (reference sequence). CDR3 amino acids: CASSLGPGSGSDTQYF. CDR3 nucleotides: TGTGCCAGCAGCCTCGGTCCGGGTTCGGGGTCAGATACGCAGTATTTT.

The chain links TRBV20-1 to TRBJ1-6, with 11 bases identical to TRBD1. This CDR3 is built from 14 residues. V trimming: 3 bases; J trimming: 10 bases; junction bases outside the gene matches: 5. Germline V gene lookup returns CDR1 DFQATT and CDR2 SNEGSKA (reference sequence). In DNA, the CDR3 is TGCAGTGCTAGTCGGACAGGGGGCTACTCACCCCTCCACTTT. This encodes CSASRTGGYSPLHF.

CDR3 nucleotides: TGCGCCAGCAGCGGTGGGACAGGGGATGTCACTGAAGCTTTCTTT. Residues: CASSGGTGDVTEAFF. This sequence joins TRBV5-1 and TRBJ1-1; 10 nucleotides line up with TRBD1. From germline, CDR1 is SGHRS and CDR2 YFSETQ. J was trimmed by 4 bases and V by 4 bases; bases with no gene match: 7. The CDR3 covers 15 residues.

This clone has only a few counts. V and J are TRBV4-1 and TRBJ2-7; D remains unclear. CDR1 and CDR2 (germline): MGHRA, YSYEKL. V gave up 2 bases and J gave up 1 base, with 15 bases separating them. This CDR3 has 16 residues. The CDR3 DNA is TGCGCCAGCAGCCAATCTGAGGTAGAGAAATCCTACGAGCAGTACTTC. Translating gives CASSQSEVEKSYEQYF.

The chain links TRBV28 to TRBJ1-5, with 7 bases that match TRBD1. The trim removed 4 bases at V and 6 bases at J, leaving 9 bases unmatched. Germline lookup yields CDR1 MDHEN and CDR2 SYDVKM. This CDR3 is built from 15 residues. The CDR3 nucleotides read TGTGCCAGCAGTTCATACAGGGGTTCGGGTCAGCCCCAGCATTTT. Translated: CASSSYRGSGQPQHF.

The chain links TRBV7-6 to TRBJ2-2, with D tentatively TRBD2 (6 bases). In germline, CDR1 is SGHVS, CDR2 FNYEAQ. V was pared by 1 base and J by 0 bases, with 9 bases between. The CDR3 runs to 16 residues. The CDR3 sequence is CASSLESGSNTGELFF. CDR3 DNA sequence: TGTGCCAGCAGCTTAGAAAGCGGGTCGAACACCGGGGAGCTGTTTTTT.